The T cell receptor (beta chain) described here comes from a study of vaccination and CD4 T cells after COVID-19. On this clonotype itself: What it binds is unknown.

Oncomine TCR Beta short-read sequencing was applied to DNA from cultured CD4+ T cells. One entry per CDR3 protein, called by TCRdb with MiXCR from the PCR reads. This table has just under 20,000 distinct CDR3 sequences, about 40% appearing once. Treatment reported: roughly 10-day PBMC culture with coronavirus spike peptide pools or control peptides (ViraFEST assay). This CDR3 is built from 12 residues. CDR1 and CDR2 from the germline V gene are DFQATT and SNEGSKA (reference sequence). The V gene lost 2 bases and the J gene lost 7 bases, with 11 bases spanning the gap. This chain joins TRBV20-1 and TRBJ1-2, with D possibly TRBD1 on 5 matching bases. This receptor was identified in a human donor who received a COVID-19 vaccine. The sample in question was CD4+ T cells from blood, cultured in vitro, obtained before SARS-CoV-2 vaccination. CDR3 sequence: CSARIAGSGYTF. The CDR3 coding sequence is TGCAGTGCTAGAATAGCAGGGAGTGGCTACACCTTC.